This entry features one T cell receptor beta chain sequence. It has no known antigen specificity. No much larger clone is present one base from it, and per-base qualities are unavailable. All of the isolated RNA was reverse transcribed with the High Capacity cDNA Reverse Transcription Kit, so expressed TCRB transcripts were sequenced. Deep immunoSEQ sequencing was performed on naive, central memory and regulatory T cell samples, with an average of about 3.57 million total reads per sample. Sorted cells were lysed in RLT buffer, and RNA was extracted using DNase-treated RNeasy Micro or Mini kits according to cell number. Each cell subset was processed on its own to prevent cross-contamination, while patient and healthy donor samples were processed together. TCRB sequences were amplified from cDNA with the immunoSEQ multiplex PCR, producing 87-bp fragments spanning the CDR3 region. Amplicons were sequenced on the Illumina HiSeq platform. For the original study's pipeline: PCR bias was corrected computationally using synthetic template baselines, and reads within Hamming distance 2 were collapsed, with unmergeable singletons discarded. Reads were aligned against IMGT to assign V, D and J genes, CDR3 length and insertions or deletions at six rearrangement sites. Within each subset, clonotype counts were normalized to sorted cell number, after which true diversity and Gini coefficients were computed with the tcR R package. Repertoire sharing was quantified using the overlap coefficient calculated on TCRB nucleotide sequences. As a proxy for the pre-selection repertoire, out-of-frame TCRB sequences from naive cells were analyzed. As stored in TCRdb, this immuneACCESS dataset retains in-frame rearrangements with V and J assigned. A fraction of the clones does not appear; measured against another copy, unresolved V genes explain less than half of the discrepancy, and the remainder lacks a known reason. That table furnishes V, J and clone size, whereas the DNA furnished D and trimming. This sample gives 970,000 or so clones in total; around a sixth of them show up just once. 0.02% to 0.025% of the sample is in the top ten clones.

The data originate from a study of beta chain features in type 1 diabetes (dated by TCRdb to the late 2010s). Regarding the study in general: No differences in mean age, gender distribution, total cell number or subset yield were found between patients and healthy donors. Across all samples, some 100,000,000 sorted cells were examined, and cell number per subset correlated strongly with RNA yield. Regulatory and stem cell-like memory subsets were obtained from only 8 patients and roughly 8 healthy donors, while naive and central memory subsets were obtained from all 30 or so donors. In the study, recently diagnosed type 1 diabetes patients and matched healthy donors were compared on the TCRB repertoires of their sorted circulating CD4+ T cell subsets. Broad study findings and their caveats: A moderate but significant shortening of TCRB CDR3 length was observed in type 1 diabetes patients in all four CD4+ subsets. Because the HLA sub-analyses included only small numbers of individuals, any influence of HLA type on TCRB rearrangement was left unresolved. The naive, central memory and regulatory TCRB repertoires appeared to resemble one another more closely among patients than among healthy donors. Sequencing cDNA rather than genomic DNA could over-represent highly expressing activated cells, although activation and CD3 levels did not differ between groups. Fewer insertions and more nucleotide deletions at VDJ recombination sites were observed in patients with type 1 diabetes, implying thymic rearrangement abnormalities. PCR might favor shorter templates, but patient and control samples were amplified and corrected together, so any skew would affect both groups equally.

Spanning cysteine to phenylalanine, the CDR3 consists of 14 amino acids. Of all the DNA, just the CDR3 is kept, 42 bases in frame from base 1. Sequences LGHNA (CDR1) and YSLEER (CDR2) are obtained from the germline V gene. V is shortened by 1 base, J by 7 bases, and the region joining them spans 11 bases. Each donor gave one peripheral blood draw, averaging roughly 0.11 L, which was collected into heparinised tubes. Using a panel that included CD45RO, CCR7, CD25, CD127, CD95 and CD27, naive, central memory, regulatory and stem cell-like memory CD4+ T cells were sorted on a BD FACSAria II. Purity was above 95% for every sorted population. PBMCs were isolated immediately by Lymphoprep density gradient centrifugation and stained directly without culture. So that batch effects would be minimized, each experiment stained and sorted samples in pairs, pairing one healthy donor with one patient.

Specimen: naive CD4+ T cells from blood. The sample's cell subset or site label, in plain terms: true naive CD4+ T cells. The sequence joins TRBV4-3 to TRBJ1-5; TRBD1 is possibly the D segment (5 matching bases). The sequence was obtained from a woman under 30 in good health. In nucleotides, the sequence is TGCGCCAGCAGCCAAGTCTGGGGGGGACAGCCCCAGCATTTT. It translates to CASSQVWGGQPQHF.